The rows below give T cell receptor beta chains drawn from one sample of a study of regulatory T cells in long-lasting Graves disease. TCRdb processed the multiplex PCR reads anew with MiXCR; each CDR3 protein has one entry. The table shows 500,000 to 700,000 distinct CDR3 sequences, with less than 20% occurring only once. The data also belong to a second study, concerning T cells in Graves' hyperthyroidism and ophthalmopathy.

This specimen was peripheral blood mononuclear cells (PBMCs), taken at new diagnosis, from a patient treated with antithyroid drugs. These receptors were taken from a woman aged 25 to 39 with Graves disease. The CDR3 runs from the conserved cysteine through the conserved F or W. D genes are given only for firm matches. Only part of the rows carry a size: once, few, many, or a class if the clone is expanded.

V	J	size	D	CDR3	DNA
TRBV29-1	TRBJ1-3	many	NA	CSVGEGRSGNTIYF	TGCAGCGTTGGGGAGGGAAGATCTGGAAACACCATATATTTT
TRBV7-3	TRBJ1-1	few	TRBD1	CASSLTGGMNTEAFF	TGTGCCAGCAGCTTAACAGGGGGCATGAACACTGAAGCTTTCTTT
TRBV6-1	TRBJ2-1	NA	NA	CASSEIRPGGRKGYNEQFF	TGTGCCAGCAGTGAAATCAGGCCTGGGGGGAGGAAAGGGTACAATGAGCAGTTCTTC
TRBV5-1	TRBJ2-1	many	TRBD2	CASSRGSAGALEQFF	TGCGCCAGCAGCCGTGGGTCGGCGGGAGCGTTGGAGCAGTTCTTC
TRBV28	TRBJ1-2	many	NA	CASSLPLGYGYTF	TGTGCCAGCAGTTTGCCGCTTGGATATGGCTACACCTTC
TRBV30	TRBJ2-1	NA	TRBD2	CAWSRTGGQFF	TGTGCCTGGAGTAGAACGGGAGGACAGTTCTTC
TRBV12-5	TRBJ1-1	few	TRBD1	CASGQDRVTEAFF	TGTGCTAGTGGTCAGGACAGGGTGACTGAAGCTTTCTTT
TRBV5-8	TRBJ2-2	NA	TRBD2	CASRPGAGTNTGELFF	TGTGCCAGCCGGCCCGGAGCGGGGACGAACACCGGGGAGCTGTTTTTT
TRBV19	TRBJ2-7	NA	NA	CASSIGTYEQYF	TGTGCCAGTAGTATTGGGACCTACGAGCAGTACTTC
TRBV6-5	TRBJ1-2	many	NA	CASSSLPTFSNGYTF	TGTGCCAGCAGTTCCCTACCGACATTCTCTAACGGCTACACCTTC
TRBV3-1	TRBJ2-1	NA	NA	CASSQSAGTYNEQFF	TGTGCCAGCAGCCAGAGCGCGGGAACCTACAATGAGCAGTTCTTC
TRBV28	TRBJ1-2	few	NA	CASSWRREVYGYTF	TGTGCCAGCAGTTGGAGACGGGAGGTGTATGGCTACACCTTC
TRBV20-1	TRBJ2-7	NA	NA	CSAIAAGLSSYEQYF	TGCAGTGCTATCGCGGCGGGGCTCAGCTCCTACGAGCAGTACTTC
TRBV7-9	TRBJ2-7	NA	NA	CASSLEQGGSYEQYF	TGTGCCAGCAGCTTGGAACAGGGGGGGTCCTACGAGCAGTACTTC
TRBV18	TRBJ1-2	few	NA	CASSPEGLLNYGYTF	TGTGCCAGCTCACCAGAGGGTTTATTAAACTATGGCTACACCTTC
TRBV30	TRBJ2-2	few	TRBD1	CAWSKRKGRGLTGELFF	TGTGCCTGGAGTAAGCGTAAGGGCAGGGGGCTTACCGGGGAGCTGTTTTTT
TRBV20-1	TRBJ2-7	NA	NA	CSARSGGRAYEQYF	TGCAGTGCTAGGTCCGGGGGCAGGGCCTACGAGCAGTACTTC
TRBV28	TRBJ2-7	NA	TRBD1	CASRGQGNEKYF	TGTGCCAGCAGGGGACAGGGGAACGAGAAGTACTTC
TRBV9	TRBJ2-5	many	NA	CASSLRGVGQETQYF	TGTGCCAGCAGCCTAAGGGGGGTCGGCCAAGAGACCCAGTACTTC
TRBV7-3	TRBJ2-1	many	NA	CASSPFGGRPGNEQFF	TGTGCCAGCAGCCCCTTTGGGGGGAGGCCGGGTAATGAGCAGTTCTTC
TRBV20-1	TRBJ1-6	few	NA	CSASGRREGSPLHF	TGCAGTGCTAGCGGCAGGCGGGAGGGTTCACCCCTCCACTTT
TRBV7-2	TRBJ2-1	few	TRBD2	CATRTSGSSHEQFF	TGTGCCACCCGGACTAGCGGGAGTTCTCATGAGCAGTTCTTC
TRBV10-3	TRBJ2-1	many	NA	CAISGRGRNVSYNEQFF	TGTGCCATCAGTGGGAGGGGGCGAAACGTTTCCTACAATGAGCAGTTCTTC
TRBV27	TRBJ1-1	many	NA	CASSLQRDTEAFF	TGTGCCAGCAGTTTGCAACGGGACACTGAAGCTTTCTTT
TRBV11-2	TRBJ1-1	few	NA	CASSFQGGGSGSNTEAFF	TGTGCCAGCAGTTTTCAAGGGGGGGGTTCCGGTTCGAACACTGAAGCTTTCTTT
TRBV9	TRBJ2-7	NA	TRBD2	CASSASGQDYEQYF	TGTGCCAGCAGCGCTAGCGGGCAAGACTACGAGCAGTACTTC